These T cell receptor beta chains were read from a single sample in a study of T cell responses to AZD1222 COVID-19 vaccine. The protocol was immunoSEQ multiplex PCR, while the TCRdb copy is restricted to in-frame clones and leaves out a portion. The sample carries over 65,000 clones, roughly 90% recorded once. Sequencing was performed on peripheral blood, taken on day 0 of AZD1222 vaccination. The receptors were sampled from an adult in good health. The CDR3 runs from the conserved cysteine through the conserved F or W. The D gene is left open where the match is weak. Clone sizes are given selectively: once, few, many, or a class where the clone is expanded.

>TRBJ2-1|.|.|TRBV10-3
CAISERLDYNEQFF
TGTGCCATCAGTGAGAGACTGGACTACAATGAGCAGTTCTTC
>TRBJ2-4|.|.|TRBV18
CASSPPTGAKNIQYF
TGTGCCAGCTCACCACCGACGGGAGCCAAAAACATTCAGTACTTC
>TRBJ2-3|.|.|TRBV19
CASSKVDSEPKRF
TGTGCCAGTAGTAAGGTGGACAGCGAACCCAAGAGATTT
>TRBJ2-3|.|.|TRBV2
CASSAGRGWGSDTQYF
TGTGCCAGCAGTGCAGGGCGGGGATGGGGGTCAGATACGCAGTATTTT
>TRBJ1-6|.|TRBD1|TRBV5-1
CASRDRDTYNSPLHF
TGCGCCAGCAGAGACAGGGATACCTATAATTCACCCCTCCACTTT
>TRBJ2-7|.|.|TRBV28
CASSSQTPPYEQYF
TGTGCCAGCAGTTCCCAGACACCTCCCTACGAGCAGTACTTC
>TRBJ2-1|.|.|TRBV14
CASSQWAGSTTFNEQFF
TGTGCCAGCAGCCAATGGGCAGGGAGTACGACATTCAATGAGCAGTTCTTC
>TRBJ2-1|.|.|TRBV28
CASSPLTRDIYEQFF
TGTGCCAGCAGTCCCCTCACCCGGGACATATATGAGCAGTTCTTC
>TRBJ1-1|.|.|TRBV6-5
CASSYSGLSTEAFF
TGTGCCAGCAGTTACTCGGGGTTAAGCACTGAAGCTTTCTTT
>TRBJ2-7|.|.|TRBV9
CASSVGGGGLDEQYF
TGTGCCAGCAGCGTAGGAGGAGGGGGCTTGGACGAGCAGTACTTC
>TRBJ2-7|.|TRBD2|TRBV6-6
CASSYSAAGGSYEQYF
TGTGCCAGCAGTTACAGCGCGGCGGGGGGCTCCTACGAGCAGTACTTC
>TRBJ2-7|.|TRBD2|TRBV6-4
CASRNGAGAREQYF
TGTGCCAGCAGAAATGGGGCGGGAGCTCGGGAGCAGTACTTC
>TRBJ2-5|.|.|TRBV15
CATSRVGGPSFYKETQYF
TGTGCCACCAGCAGAGTTGGGGGTCCTTCCTTTTACAAAGAGACCCAGTACTTC
>TRBJ2-1|.|.|TRBV18
CASSPLAGTGMDNEQFF
TGTGCCAGCTCACCACTTGCGGGGACGGGCATGGACAATGAGCAGTTCTTC
>TRBJ2-1|.|.|TRBV9
CASSVWGIAGNEQFF
TGTGCCAGCAGCGTATGGGGGATAGCAGGCAATGAGCAGTTCTTC
>TRBJ1-2|.|TRBD1|TRBV27
CASRSRTGSDSFGYTF
TGTGCCAGCAGATCAAGGACAGGGTCAGACTCGTTTGGCTACACCTTC
>TRBJ1-5|.|.|TRBV19
CASSIDRGTLNQPQHF
TGTGCCAGTAGTATAGATAGGGGGACACTCAATCAGCCCCAGCATTTT
>TRBJ2-2|.|.|TRBV7-2
CASSPGMNTGELFF
TGTGCCAGCAGCCCAGGAATGAACACCGGGGAGCTGTTTTTT
>TRBJ2-7|once|.|TRBV20-1
CSARVSYEQYF
TGCAGTGCTAGAGTCTCCTACGAGCAGTACTTC
>TRBJ2-5|.|.|TRBV28
CASSPQQAAGETQYF
TGTGCCAGCAGTCCTCAACAGGCCGCGGGGGAGACCCAGTACTTC
>TRBJ1-6|.|TRBD1|TRBV3-1/TRBV3-2
CASRDRQGWTTPLHF
TGTGCCAGCAGGGATCGACAGGGGTGGACGACACCCCTCCACTTT
>TRBJ2-1|.|TRBD2|TRBV24-1
CATSGGTSRSYNEQFF
TGTGCCACCAGTGGTGGGACTAGCAGGTCCTACAATGAGCAGTTCTTC
>TRBJ2-2|.|.|TRBV7-3
CASSQGLTNTGELFF
TGTGCCAGCAGCCAGGGACTTACTAACACCGGGGAGCTGTTTTTT
>TRBJ1-3|.|.|TRBV30
CAWRNPSGNTIYF
TGTGCCTGGAGAAACCCTTCGGGAAACACCATATATTTT
>TRBJ2-7|.|TRBD1|TRBV9
CASSARGGQGKPDSYEQYF
TGTGCCAGCAGCGCCCGTGGGGGACAGGGGAAACCGGACTCCTACGAGCAGTACTTC
>TRBJ2-3|.|.|TRBV2
CASSVQQVGTDTQYF
TGTGCCAGCAGTGTTCAGCAGGTTGGCACAGATACGCAGTATTTT
>TRBJ2-2|.|TRBD2|TRBV11-3
CASSLRTSGAGELFF
TGTGCCAGCAGCTTGCGGACTAGCGGGGCCGGGGAGCTGTTTTTT
>TRBJ2-7|.|.|TRBV10-3
CAINPAGVDEQYF
TGTGCCATCAATCCTGCAGGGGTCGACGAGCAGTACTTC
>TRBJ1-4|few|TRBD1|TRBV9
CASSGRTGKNEKLFF
TGTGCCAGCAGCGGACGGACAGGCAAGAATGAAAAACTGTTTTTT
>TRBJ2-7|.|.|TRBV7-8
CASSLVRQGRSSEQYF
TGTGCCAGCAGCTTGGTTCGGCAGGGAAGGTCGAGCGAGCAGTACTTC
>TRBJ2-5|.|.|TRBV7-2
CASSFGGGETQYF
TGTGCCAGCAGCTTCGGAGGGGGAGAGACCCAGTACTTC
>TRBJ1-2|.|.|TRBV28
CASSYVGGYTF
TGTGCCAGCAGTTATGTCGGCGGCTACACCTTC
>TRBJ2-7|once|.|TRBV5-6
CASSLFPGTYEQYF
TGTGCCAGCAGCTTGTTTCCCGGGACCTACGAGCAGTACTTC
>TRBJ1-2|.|.|TRBV20-1
CSASTSNYGYTF
TGCAGTGCTAGTACCTCAAACTATGGCTACACCTTC
>TRBJ1-1|.|TRBD1|TRBV10-3
CAISEGGSQGATEAFF
TGTGCCATCAGTGAGGGGGGCTCTCAGGGGGCCACTGAAGCTTTCTTT
>TRBJ1-4|.|.|TRBV5-1
CASSLVPSLMNEKLFF
TGCGCCAGCAGCTTGGTCCCCAGCCTGATGAATGAAAAACTGTTTTTT
>TRBJ2-1|.|TRBD1|TRBV18
CASSPPGRGTTYNEQFF
TGTGCCAGCTCACCACCGGGCAGGGGGACGACCTACAATGAGCAGTTCTTC
>TRBJ2-7|.|.|TRBV5-1
CASSLGARAYEQYF
TGCGCCAGCAGCTTGGGCGCCAGGGCCTACGAGCAGTACTTC
>TRBJ1-2|.|TRBD1|TRBV30
CAWGLQGAGGYTF
TGTGCCTGGGGGTTACAGGGGGCGGGTGGCTACACCTTC
>TRBJ1-5|few|.|TRBV18
CASSPGGSDQPQHF
TGTGCCAGCTCACCAGGAGGGAGCGATCAGCCCCAGCATTTT
>TRBJ2-7|.|.|TRBV11-2
CASSSDSYYEQYF
TGTGCCAGCAGCTCGGACAGTTATTACGAGCAGTACTTC
>TRBJ2-7|once|.|TRBV28
CASSAPALGSYEQYF
TGTGCCAGCAGTGCTCCGGCCTTGGGCTCCTACGAGCAGTACTTC
>TRBJ1-3|.|TRBD1|TRBV29-1
CSGQGVGGNTIYF
TGCAGCGGACAGGGGGTTGGTGGAAACACCATATATTTT
>TRBJ2-1|once|TRBD2|TRBV6-6
CASSYSGTSRDEQFF
TGTGCCAGCAGTTATTCCGGGACTAGTCGGGATGAGCAGTTCTTC
>TRBJ2-3|once|.|TRBV2
CASDLRGTDTQYF
TGTGCCAGCGACCTTCGCGGAACAGATACGCAGTATTTT
>TRBJ2-2|once|TRBD2|TRBV3-1/TRBV3-2
CASSQRTSGSGGELFF
TGTGCCAGCAGCCAGAGGACTAGCGGGAGCGGCGGGGAGCTGTTTTTT
>TRBJ2-7|.|.|TRBV6-5
CASSKGGHYEQYF
TGTGCCAGCAGTAAGGGGGGACACTACGAGCAGTACTTC
>TRBJ2-2|.|TRBD1|TRBV5-1
CASSQTGGRNTGELFF
TGCGCCAGCAGCCAAACAGGGGGCCGGAACACCGGGGAGCTGTTTTTT
>TRBJ1-6|.|.|TRBV9
CASSVGGSSYNSPLHF
TGTGCCAGCAGCGTAGGGGGGAGCTCCTATAATTCACCCCTCCACTTT
>TRBJ2-1|few|TRBD2|TRBV6-5
CASRAGLMGNEQFF
TGTGCCAGCAGAGCGGGACTAATGGGTAATGAGCAGTTCTTC
>TRBJ2-1|.|TRBD2|TRBV6-5
CASSPLAGGPNEQFF
TGTGCCAGCAGTCCCCTAGCGGGGGGGCCAAATGAGCAGTTCTTC
>TRBJ1-2|.|.|TRBV7-8
CASSLDRANYGYTF
TGTGCCAGCAGCTTAGACAGGGCTAACTATGGCTACACCTTC
>TRBJ1-4|.|TRBD1|TRBV11-2
CASSLGQGAWEKLFF
TGTGCCAGCAGCTTAGGTCAGGGGGCCTGGGAAAAACTGTTTTTT
>TRBJ2-3|.|TRBD2|TRBV29-1
CSVWRESADTQYF
TGCAGCGTGTGGCGGGAGTCGGCAGATACGCAGTATTTT
>TRBJ2-3|.|.|TRBV14
CASSLQGIDTQYF
TGTGCCAGCTCCCTCCAGGGCATAGATACGCAGTATTTT
>TRBJ1-2|.|.|TRBV19
CASSTLIGGPYGYTF
TGTGCCAGTAGTACCCTGATCGGGGGGCCCTATGGCTACACCTTC